Sequencing of this T cell receptor beta chain was carried out in a study of blood T cell repertoires in COVID-19. Study background: Sites across the United States, Italy and Spain contributed samples from acute and convalescent COVID-19. Sample material is recorded as cDNA or gDNA derived from T cells, B-cell-depleted T cells, or PBMCs.

This CDR3 spans 13 amino acids. CDR1 and CDR2 (germline): MNHEY, SVGEGT. V was cut by 6 bases and J by 2 bases, with 7 bases left in between. In the source study's methods: Amplified reference gene primers provided the basis for estimating nucleated cell counts. Using immunoSEQ multiplex PCR, the repertoire was profiled, and TCRdb retains in-frame clones only, with some absent. The V and J calls and clone size were taken over from that table, and D and trimming were inferred from the DNA. The table shows under 350,000 clones, with roughly 89% occurring only once. The TCR originated in a man in his forties with acute or convalescent COVID-19. The genes are TRBV6-2 or TRBV6-3 and TRBJ2-2; D is ambiguous. Sequencing was done on a sample of peripheral blood. The CDR3 loop is CASSLVNTGELFF. For the CDR3, the DNA is TGTGCCAGCAGCCTCGTCAACACCGGGGAGCTGTTTTTT.